A selection of T cell receptor beta chains follows, all from one sample in a study of blood T cell repertoires in COVID-19. Clones were sequenced by immunoSEQ multiplex PCR, and TCRdb holds only the in-frame ones, with some missing. The sample lists tens of thousands of clones; around 76% were seen once. Sample: peripheral blood. The receptors originated from a man aged 65 to 85 with active or convalescent COVID-19. Each CDR3 is given with its conserved first and last residue. A D gene is named only where the DNA matches it firmly. Expanded clones are given a class, and other clones once, few, many or no size at all.

cdr3_length,clone_size,d_call,v_call,j_call,cdr3_aa
13,-,TRBD1,TRBV6-5,TRBJ2-7,CASSLGTGYEQYF
13,once,-,TRBV2,TRBJ1-6,CASTGRVKSPLHF
14,-,-,TRBV2,TRBJ2-1,CAGSTSPSYNEQFF
18,-,-,TRBV2,TRBJ1-6,CASSDPQGQYSYNSPLHF
13,-,-,TRBV6-2/TRBV6-3,TRBJ1-1,CASTYRGNTEAFF
11,few,-,TRBV3-1/TRBV3-2,TRBJ2-7,CASSQELRRYF
14,-,TRBD2,TRBV6-6,TRBJ2-7,CASSPSGGALEQYF
12,-,-,TRBV2,TRBJ1-2,CASRRSSEGYTF
16,-,TRBD2,TRBV3-1/TRBV3-2,TRBJ2-5,CASSLWTSGGAETQYF
14,-,-,TRBV24-1,TRBJ2-4,CATSDSGGLNIQYF
12,-,-,TRBV28,TRBJ1-2,CASSSQAYGYTF
12,-,-,TRBV6-5,TRBJ2-1,CATQGFYNEQFF
16,-,-,TRBV27,TRBJ2-7,CASSLLMGNRLYEQYF
16,-,TRBD1,TRBV5-1,TRBJ1-1,CASSLGSRTGPAEAFF
12,-,-,TRBV10-3,TRBJ1-2,CAISESTSGYTF
17,-,-,TRBV5-4,TRBJ2-5,CASSLAGRGRLQETQYF
12,-,-,TRBV7-6,TRBJ2-7,CASSSRVYEQYF
15,-,-,TRBV2,TRBJ1-3,CASRLERTSGNTIYF
16,-,TRBD1,TRBV7-9,TRBJ1-2,CASRKQGAVAVNGYTF
12,-,-,TRBV30,TRBJ2-5,CAWSVRGETQYF
14,few,-,TRBV7-9,TRBJ2-2,CASSRRDTPWELFF
17,few,-,TRBV10-3,TRBJ2-3,CAISALPRLNVGGTQYF
15,once,-,TRBV6-6,TRBJ2-6,CASRQGIGGANVLTF
16,-,TRBD2,TRBV6-5,TRBJ2-3,CASSSRLAGGQDTQYF
15,-,TRBD1,TRBV30,TRBJ2-2,CAWGLNRDSPGQLFF
10,few,-,TRBV29-1,TRBJ1-1,CSVTSRQAFF
18,-,TRBD1,TRBV28,TRBJ1-4,CASSLSGQGADGNEKLFF
20,-,TRBD1,TRBV23-1,TRBJ2-1,CASTPPGTGFVSPSYNEQFF
14,few,-,TRBV9,TRBJ2-2,CASSELGWAGELFF
14,-,TRBD1,TRBV27,TRBJ2-7,CASSLGTGPYEQYF
13,-,-,TRBV30,TRBJ2-2,CAWSRGSTGELFF
15,-,TRBD1,TRBV7-9,TRBJ2-3,CASSDGQAFTDTQYF
15,few,TRBD1,TRBV3-1/TRBV3-2,TRBJ1-3,CASSLWTGGGNTIYF
14,-,-,TRBV28,TRBJ1-5,CASSLSAWDQPQHF
14,-,TRBD1,TRBV6-5,TRBJ1-4,CASSLQGVGEKLFF
14,-,-,TRBV28,TRBJ2-7,CASKGGGDRREQYF
17,-,-,TRBV6-1,TRBJ1-5,CASSEVARPVSIQPQHF
17,-,-,TRBV7-9,TRBJ1-1,CASSLAGGSRVGTEAFF
12,-,-,TRBV29-1,TRBJ1-1,CSVGLMNTEAFF
21,few,-,TRBV21-1,TRBJ2-3,CASSKAGKGTGRVVSTDTQYF
17,-,TRBD2,TRBV13,TRBJ2-3,CASSSPGLAGETDTQYF